This TCR beta chain was observed in a study of blood T cell repertoires in COVID-19. Across the whole study: The origin of the acute and convalescent COVID-19 samples was the United States, Italy and Spain.

Method: immunoSEQ multiplex PCR; TCRdb's copy keeps in-frame clones and lacks some. The sample holds 300,000 to 350,000 clones; roughly nine tenths are singletons and the top ten take approximately 2%. V gave up 3 bases and J gave up 6 bases; unmatched junction bases: 10. The CDR3 is 15 amino acids. Germline CDR1 is MGHRA and CDR2 is YSYEKL. This chain links TRBV4-1 with TRBJ1-1; 7 bases match TRBD1. The sequenced sample was peripheral blood. This sequence was found in a man between 18 and 29 years old with active or convalescent COVID-19. The CDR3 DNA reads TGCGCCAGCAGCCACCGAGGACAGGATGGGTCTGAAGCTTTCTTT. The encoded protein is CASSHRGQDGSEAFF.